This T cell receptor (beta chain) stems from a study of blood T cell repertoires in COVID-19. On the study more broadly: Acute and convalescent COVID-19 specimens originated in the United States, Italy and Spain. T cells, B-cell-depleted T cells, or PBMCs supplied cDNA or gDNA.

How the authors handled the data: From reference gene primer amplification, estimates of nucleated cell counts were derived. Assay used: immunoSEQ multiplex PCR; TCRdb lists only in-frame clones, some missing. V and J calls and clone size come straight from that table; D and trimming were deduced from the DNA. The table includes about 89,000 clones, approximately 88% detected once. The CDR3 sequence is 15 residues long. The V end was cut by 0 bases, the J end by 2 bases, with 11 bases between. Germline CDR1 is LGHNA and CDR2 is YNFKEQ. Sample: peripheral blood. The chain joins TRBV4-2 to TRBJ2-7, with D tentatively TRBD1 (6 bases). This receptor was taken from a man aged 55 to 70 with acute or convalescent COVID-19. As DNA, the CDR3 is TGTGCCAGCAGCCAAGATCCTGACAGGACCTACGAGCAGTACTTC. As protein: CASSQDPDRTYEQYF.